The 28 T cell receptor beta chains below were found in one sample sequenced in a study of T cell responses to AZD1222 COVID-19 vaccine. Method: immunoSEQ multiplex PCR; TCRdb's copy keeps in-frame clones and lacks some. The table shows more than 110,000 clones, with 70% to 90% occurring only once. This specimen was peripheral blood, taken on day 0 of AZD1222 vaccination. The receptors originated from an adult in good health.

The chain links TRBV12-3 or TRBV12-4 to TRBJ1-6; no definite D call. The CDR3 spans 13 residues. Trimming pared 3 bases from V and 6 bases from J, leaving 6 bases between. In DNA, the CDR3 is TGTGCCAGCAGTTTTAGGGCTAATTCACCCCTCCACTTT. It specifies CASSFRANSPLHF.

This clone appeared a single time. This chain joins TRBV19 and TRBJ2-1; 11 bases fit TRBD2. V was pared by 5 bases and J by 8 bases, with 11 bases of the junction left unmatched. Per the germline V gene, CDR1 is LNHDA and CDR2 is SQIVND (reference sequence). The CDR3 contains 16 residues. The CDR3 nucleotides read TGTGCCAGTAGTTCCAGACTAGCGGGATTTGTCGATGAGCAGTTCTTC. Protein sequence: CASSSRLAGFVDEQFF.

The V and J genes are TRBV2 and TRBJ2-7, with 7 bases identical to TRBD1. V lost 5 bases and J lost 9; bases outside the gene matches: 13. Germline CDR1 is SNHLY and CDR2 is FYNNEI. There are 14 residues in the CDR3. The CDR3 sequence is CASSIHRGTGRQYF. The CDR3 coding sequence is TGTGCCAGCAGTATACACAGGGGAACCGGGCGGCAGTACTTC.

The chain combines TRBV14 with TRBJ1-1, with 8 positions matching TRBD1. The V gene's germline CDR1 is SGHDN and CDR2 FVKESK. The ends lost 4 bases at V and 4 bases at J; junction bases unmatched: 5. The CDR3 spans 14 residues. In DNA form, the CDR3 reads TGTGCCAGCAGCCGGAGAACAGGGGGCACTGAAGCTTTCTTT. Translation gives CASSRRTGGTEAFF.

The chain is built from TRBV3-1 (or the pseudogene TRBV3-2) and TRBJ2-3, with no clear D. CDR1 LGHDT and CDR2 YNNKEL come from the germline V gene (reference sequence). V gave up 2 bases and J gave up 5 bases, with 2 bases separating them. The CDR3 is made up of 11 amino acids. CDR3 coding DNA: TGTGCCAGCAGCCAAAAAGATACGCAGTATTTT. It encodes CASSQKDTQYF.

CDR3 sequence (DNA): TGTGCCAGCAGCTTGACAGATTACGAGCAGTACTTC. This codes for CASSLTDYEQYF. The V gene is TRBV3-1 (or the pseudogene TRBV3-2), the J gene TRBJ2-7; possibly TRBD1 for D (5 bases). Germline CDR1 reads LGHDT; CDR2 reads YNNKEL (reference sequence). With 5 bases removed from V and 4 bases from J, the gap between germline ends came to 9 bases. The CDR3 is 12 amino acids.

The chain has TRBV29-1 and TRBJ2-1; possible D gene TRBD1, 5 bases. V lost 6 bases and J 1 base, leaving 16 bases between the germline ends. The CDR3 runs 15 residues. Germline V gives CDR1 SQVTM, CDR2 ANQGSEA. CDR3 loop: CSVRRRGASYNEQFF. Here the CDR3 DNA reads TGCAGCGTCCGGCGTCGTGGGGCTTCCTACAATGAGCAGTTCTTC.

This chain joins TRBV12-5 and TRBJ1-5; 7 bases align to TRBD1. Trimming removed 1 base from V and 0 bases from J; junction bases left unmatched: 3. Germline CDR1 LGHNT, CDR2 FRNRAP. The CDR3 is made up of 16 amino acids. CDR3 coding DNA: TGTGCTAGTGGTTTGGGGGGGACAGATAGCAATCAGCCCCAGCATTTT. Encoded protein: CASGLGGTDSNQPQHF.

This chain links TRBV28 with TRBJ1-6; D is uncertain. Germline V CDR1 and CDR2: MDHEN, SYDVKM. Trimming left V 8 bases short and J 6 bases short, with 11 bases between. The CDR3 runs 13 residues. The CDR3 reads CASRGGLNSPLHF. The CDR3 DNA reads TGTGCCAGCCGAGGAGGCCTTAATTCACCCCTCCACTTT.

The chain is built from TRBV27 and TRBJ2-7; 7 nucleotides line up with TRBD2. V dropped 5 bases and J dropped 3; count of bases not matched to a gene: 7. CDR1 MNHEY and CDR2 SMNVEV come from the germline V gene (reference sequence). The CDR3 runs to 14 residues. CDR3 in amino acids: CASSDLAGHYEQYF. CDR3 nucleotide sequence: TGTGCCAGCAGTGACTTAGCGGGTCACTACGAGCAGTACTTC.

The CDR3 is CASSQESDTQYF. CDR3 coding DNA: TGCGCCAGCAGCCAAGAATCAGATACGCAGTATTTT. The chain employs TRBV4-1 and TRBJ2-3; D not certain. The CDR3 runs to 12 residues. Germline V gene lookup returns CDR1 MGHRA and CDR2 YSYEKL. With 0 bases removed from V and 4 bases from J, the gap between germline ends came to 2 bases.

The V call is TRBV27, the J call TRBJ1-5, with 7 bases fitting TRBD1. The CDR3 runs 17 residues. Trimming at V came to 5 bases and at J to 0 bases, leaving 10 bases not matched to a gene. Germline CDR1 and CDR2: MNHEY and SMNVEV (reference sequence). The CDR3 sequence is CASSPSQGDDSNQPQHF. The DNA of the CDR3 is TGTGCCAGCAGTCCCAGTCAGGGGGACGATAGCAATCAGCCCCAGCATTTT.

This sequence joins TRBV2 and TRBJ1-2; weak D call: TRBD1 (6 bases). The V and J ends lost 5 bases and 3 bases respectively, with 22 bases between them. Germline assignment: CDR1 SNHLY and CDR2 FYNNEI. This CDR3 is 17 amino acids long. The CDR3 reads CASSSTGLGWLDYGYTF. The CDR3 coding sequence is TGTGCCAGCAGTTCTACAGGGTTGGGGTGGTTAGACTATGGCTACACCTTC.

The chain couples TRBV11-3 to TRBJ2-5, with TRBD1 matching over 11 bases. CDR1 SGHNT and CDR2 YENEEA come from the germline V gene. The V gene end was trimmed by 3 bases and the J gene end by 2 bases; junction bases not matched to a gene: 2. The CDR3 extends over 15 amino acids. As DNA, the CDR3 is TGTGCCAGCAGCTTGGGGGACAGGGGGCAAGAGACCCAGTACTTC. Amino acid sequence: CASSLGDRGQETQYF.

The gene calls are TRBV12-5 and TRBJ1-1; D possibly corresponds to TRBD1 (5 bases). Germline CDR1 LGHNT, CDR2 FRNRAP. The V gene lost 3 bases and the J gene lost 5 bases, with 10 bases spanning the gap. This CDR3 spans 13 amino acids. The CDR3 sequence: CASGFWGKTEAFF. DNA for the CDR3: TGTGCTAGTGGTTTCTGGGGGAAGACTGAAGCTTTCTTT.

The chain links TRBV9 to TRBJ2-1, with TRBD2 identical over 15 bases. CDR3 length: 18 amino acids. Germline loops: CDR1 SGDLS, CDR2 YYNGEE. V shed 4 bases and J 8 bases; nucleotides not matched to a gene: 13. CDR3 amino acids: CASSTRIGTSGRLDEQFF. CDR3 DNA sequence: TGTGCCAGCAGCACCCGGATTGGGACTAGCGGGAGGTTGGATGAGCAGTTCTTC. The full variable domain, completed using reference TRBV9 and TRBJ2-1, is DSGVTQTPKHLITATGQRVTLRCSPRSGDLSVYWYQQSLDQGLQFLIQYYNGEERAKGNILERFSAQQFPDLHSELNLSSLELGDSALYFCASSTRIGTSGRLDEQFFGPGTRLTVL.

The chain is built from TRBV28 and TRBJ1-5, with a possible D match to TRBD1 (5 bases). The germline V gene encodes CDR1 MDHEN and CDR2 SYDVKM. There are 14 residues in the CDR3. Deletions cut 6 bases from V and 5 bases from J, with 14 bases between. The CDR3 loop is CASSTGREYQPQHF. The CDR3 bases are TGTGCCAGCAGCACAGGCAGAGAATATCAGCCCCAGCATTTT.

The chain carries TRBV18 and TRBJ2-6; TRBD1 matches 7 bases. The CDR3 has 18 amino acids. Germline-derived CDR1 and CDR2 are KGHSH and LQKENI. Trimming at V came to 3 bases and at J to 0 bases, leaving 8 bases not matched to a gene. This CDR3 reads CASSPSGTASSGANVLTF. The CDR3 DNA is TGTGCCAGCTCACCCTCAGGGACAGCGAGCTCTGGGGCCAACGTCCTGACTTTC.

The chain links TRBV5-4 to TRBJ1-2; maybe TRBD1 (6 bases). Germline values: CDR1 SGHNT, CDR2 YYREEE (reference sequence). Trimming left V 4 bases short and J 4 bases short, with 20 bases between. This CDR3 is 16 amino acids long. The CDR3 here is CASSHSNRVYGYGYTF. For the CDR3, the DNA is TGTGCCAGCAGCCACAGTAACAGGGTATATGGCTATGGCTACACCTTC. The full variable domain, in which reference TRBV5-4 and TRBJ1-2 provide the parts outside the CDR3, is ETGVTQSPTHLIKTRGQQVTLRCSSQSGHNTVSWYQQALGQGPQFIFQYYREEENGRGNFPPRFSGLQFPNYSSELNVNALELDDSALYLCASSHSNRVYGYGYTFGSGTRLTVV.

J is TRBJ2-1 and V is TRBV19; a weak D match, TRBD2 (5 bases). The germline V gene encodes CDR1 LNHDA and CDR2 SQIVND (reference sequence). V was trimmed by 2 bases and J by 5 bases, leaving 10 bases between them. The CDR3 is 14 amino acids. Written as DNA, the CDR3 is TGTGCCAGTAGTATAAGGCTAGCAAACAATGAGCAGTTCTTC. It codes for CASSIRLANNEQFF.

The chain employs TRBV12-3 or TRBV12-4 and TRBJ1-3; tentatively, D is TRBD1 (6 bases). Trimming stripped 5 bases from V and 2 bases from J, with 7 bases between. The CDR3 is 13 amino acids. CDR3 residues: CASSQGTGNTIYF. CDR3 DNA: TGTGCCAGCAGTCAGGGGACTGGAAACACCATATATTTT.

V is TRBV2 and J is TRBJ2-6; D unresolved. This CDR3 comprises 14 residues. Germline CDR1 reads SNHLY; CDR2 reads FYNNEI. Trimming cost V 5 bases and J 1 base, with 6 bases left between them. Here the CDR3 reads CASSPTSGANVLTF. In DNA form, the CDR3 reads TGTGCCAGCAGTCCTACGTCTGGGGCCAACGTCCTGACTTTC. Based on the CDR3 plus reference TRBV2 and TRBJ2-6, the full variable domain is EPEVTQTPSHQVTQMGQEVILRCVPISNHLYFYWYRQILGQKVEFLVSFYNNEISEKSEIFDDQFSVERPDGSNFTLKIRSTKLEDSAMYFCASSPTSGANVLTFGAGSRLTVL.

V usage is TRBV4-3 and J usage is TRBJ2-7, with D possibly matching TRBD2 (5 bases). The CDR3 is 14 amino acids. Germline V gene sequence: CDR1 LGHNA, CDR2 YSLEER. Between the trimmed V and J ends, which lost 2 bases and 4 bases, there was a span of 12 bases. CDR3 protein: CASSQNRGTYEQYF. The CDR3 nucleotides are TGCGCCAGCAGCCAAAATCGGGGAACGTACGAGCAGTACTTC.

This chain uses TRBV19 with TRBJ2-7; D possibly corresponds to TRBD2 (7 bases). The CDR3 has 13 residues. Germline V gene lookup returns CDR1 LNHDA and CDR2 SQIVND (reference sequence). Trimming stripped 9 bases from V and 6 bases from J, with 18 bases between. The CDR3 region has the DNA TGTGCCAGCCGAAAGGCTAGGGGGGGCGAGCAGTACTTC. Translating it yields CASRKARGGEQYF.

The chain carries TRBV2 and TRBJ1-1; 8 nucleotides match TRBD1. The CDR3 spans 17 residues. V was pared by 3 bases and J by 3 bases, with 12 bases of the junction left unmatched. Germline CDR1 SNHLY, CDR2 FYNNEI. CDR3 loop: CASSEGQDEIGDTEAFF. The DNA for the CDR3 is TGTGCCAGCAGTGAGGGACAGGACGAAATCGGGGACACTGAAGCTTTCTTT.

The rearrangement joins TRBV5-4 to TRBJ1-1, with 7 bases identical to TRBD1. CDR1 and CDR2 (germline): SGHNT, YYREEE (reference sequence). The CDR3 covers 15 residues. The ends lost 2 bases at V and 1 base at J; junction bases unmatched: 5. Here the CDR3 reads CASSFSRDRNTEAFF. CDR3 nucleotide sequence: TGTGCCAGCAGCTTTTCCCGGGACAGGAACACTGAAGCTTTCTTT.

This chain uses TRBV7-6 with TRBJ2-2; 8 bases fit TRBD1. J lost 1 base, V lost 5 bases, and 3 bases had no gene match. Germline-derived CDR1 and CDR2 are SGHVS and FNYEAQ. The CDR3 consists of 15 residues. The CDR3 loop reads CASSATGGNTGELFF. The CDR3 nucleotides are TGTGCCAGCAGCGCCACAGGGGGGAACACCGGGGAGCTGTTTTTT.

The chain couples TRBV5-4 to TRBJ1-3; D uncertain. CDR3 length: 13 amino acids. From germline, CDR1 is SGHNT and CDR2 YYREEE (reference sequence). V was cut by 2 bases and J by 3 bases, with 6 bases left in between. CDR3 residues: CASSLAYGNTIYF. CDR3 coding DNA: TGTGCCAGCAGCTTAGCTTATGGAAACACCATATATTTT.